The rows below give T cell receptor beta chains drawn from one sample of a study of OX40 agonist ivuxolimab in advanced cancers. The repertoire was sequenced with immunoSEQ multiplex PCR; TCRdb's copy has only in-frame clones and lacks some. The sample consists of 50,000 to 75,000 clones, roughly nine tenths of them appearing once. Sequenced here: CD4+ or CD8+ T cells sorted from blood, sampled in a trial of the OX40 agonist ivuxolimab. The receptors stem from an adult with an advanced solid tumor such as melanoma, head and neck, liver or kidney cancer. The CDR3 runs from the conserved cysteine through the conserved F or W. A D gene is named only where the DNA matches it firmly. Rows may omit the clone size; those that give it use once, few, many or a size class.

J	V	D	size	DNA	CDR3
TRBJ2-7	TRBV7-3	-	few	TGTGCCAGCAGGCCGGGACAAACAAGCTACGAGCAGTACTTC	CASRPGQTSYEQYF
TRBJ1-4	TRBV5-1	TRBD1	-	TGCGCCAGCAGCCTCGGGACAGGCTCAACTAATGAAAAACTGTTTTTT	CASSLGTGSTNEKLFF
TRBJ2-7	TRBV2	TRBD1	-	TGTGCCAGCAGTGCGGTGACAGGGAGTTTGCCCTACGAGCAGTACTTC	CASSAVTGSLPYEQYF
TRBJ1-1	TRBV10-1	-	few	TGCGCCAGGTCGACAGGAGGGAACACTGAAGCTTTCTTT	CARSTGGNTEAFF
TRBJ2-2	TRBV7-8	TRBD2	-	TGTGCCAGCAGCTTAGTCGGCGGGGGTGGACTGTTTTTT	CASSLVGGGGLFF
TRBJ1-2	TRBV19	-	-	TGTGCCAGTTTTGACTCTGGGACGGACAATGGCTACACCTTC	CASFDSGTDNGYTF
TRBJ2-7	TRBV5-1	TRBD2	-	TGCGCCAGCAGCTCGGGACTAGCGGGGGGATCCTCCTACGAGCAGTACTTC	CASSSGLAGGSSYEQYF
TRBJ2-7	TRBV5-1	TRBD1	-	TGCGCCAGCAGCTTTGACAGGGCTGAGAGCGAGCAGTACTTC	CASSFDRAESEQYF
TRBJ2-1	TRBV19	TRBD2	-	TGTGCCAGTAGTATGGTTAGCGGGGGATCCTACAATGAGCAGTTCTTC	CASSMVSGGSYNEQFF
TRBJ2-4	TRBV10-3	-	-	TGTGCCATCAGTGACGGGGCCACAGGCAACATTCAGTACTTC	CAISDGATGNIQYF
TRBJ1-2	TRBV6-6	-	-	TGTGCCAGCAGCTCCACAGGGATGGACTATGGCTACACCTTC	CASSSTGMDYGYTF
TRBJ2-3	TRBV10-2	-	-	TGCGCCAGCAGTGACTTCACAGATACGCAGTATTTT	CASSDFTDTQYF
TRBJ2-1	TRBV29-1	-	once	TGCAGCGTTCGGATGTTACGGAATGAGCAGTTCTTC	CSVRMLRNEQFF
TRBJ1-5	TRBV19	TRBD1	-	TGTGCCAGTCAAGGACAGGGGGCCAGTAGCAATCAGCCCCAGCATTTT	CASQGQGASSNQPQHF
TRBJ2-3	TRBV7-2	-	once	TGTGCCAGCAGCCCTTATGTCAGCGGAAGCACAGATACGCAGTATTTT	CASSPYVSGSTDTQYF
TRBJ2-1	TRBV4-1	TRBD2	-	TGCGCCAGCATTAAAGTAGCGGGGGGGCCCTACAATGAGCAGTTCTTC	CASIKVAGGPYNEQFF
TRBJ1-1	TRBV6-1	TRBD1	-	TGTGCCAGCAGTGCTGGACAGGGGGGGTTCGGCACTGAAGCTTTCTTT	CASSAGQGGFGTEAFF
TRBJ2-7	TRBV14	-	-	TGTGCCAGCAGCCTCCGGGACACCCGTCACGAGCAGTACTTC	CASSLRDTRHEQYF
TRBJ2-5	TRBV18	-	once	TGTGCCAGCTCACCACGTCTCACCGACAAAGAGACCCAGTACTTC	CASSPRLTDKETQYF
TRBJ1-1	TRBV5-4	-	-	TGTGCCAGCACCCTAGGGGGGGGATATAACACTGAAGCTTTCTTT	CASTLGGGYNTEAFF
TRBJ2-7	TRBV7-2	TRBD1	once	TGTGCCAGCAGCAACTACGGAGAGGGGGCGCCCCGATGGGAGCAGTACTTC	CASSNYGEGAPRWEQYF
TRBJ1-1	TRBV19	-	few	TGTGCCAGTACTCATCCCTGGGGGAACACTGAAGCTTTCTTT	CASTHPWGNTEAFF
TRBJ2-3	TRBV6-5	-	-	TGTGCCAGCAATTCGGGAGCTAGCACAGATACGCAGTATTTT	CASNSGASTDTQYF
TRBJ1-5	TRBV19	-	few	TGTGCCAGTAATGGTCAGCCCCAGCATTTT	CASNGQPQHF
TRBJ2-7	TRBV28	TRBD2	-	TGTGCCAGCAGTTTATGGCGGGGGTACGAGCAGTACTTC	CASSLWRGYEQYF
TRBJ2-1	TRBV10-3	TRBD2	-	TGTGCCATCAGTGGGCCGGGGGGGCTGGAAAATGAGCAGTTCTTC	CAISGPGGLENEQFF
TRBJ2-7	TRBV15	-	once	TGTGCCACCAGCAGAGAGGCGGAAAACCACTACGAGCAGTACTTC	CATSREAENHYEQYF
TRBJ2-1	TRBV19	TRBD1	-	TGTGCCAGTAGTTCCCGACAGGGTGTGAGAAATGAGCAGTTCTTC	CASSSRQGVRNEQFF
TRBJ2-1	TRBV11-2	TRBD2	-	TGTGCCAGCAGCTTTAGCGGGGGGGCCAATTTCCACAATGAGCAGTTCTTC	CASSFSGGANFHNEQFF
TRBJ1-3	TRBV6-5	-	-	TGTGCCAGCAGTTACACGTCGGGCAGCTCTGGAAACACCATATATTTT	CASSYTSGSSGNTIYF
TRBJ2-2	TRBV10-3	TRBD2	-	TGTGCCATCAGCACTAGCGGGAACACCGGGGAGCTGTTTTTT	CAISTSGNTGELFF
TRBJ2-5	TRBV2	-	-	TGTGCCAGCGCCCGCGGGGTCGGGACCCAGTACTTC	CASARGVGTQYF
TRBJ2-4	TRBV7-6	TRBD1	-	TGTGCCAGCAGCACGGGACAGCGAAACATTCAGTACTTC	CASSTGQRNIQYF
TRBJ1-1	TRBV18	-	-	TGTGCCAGCTCACCCCTGACAGTAAACACTGAAGCTTTCTTT	CASSPLTVNTEAFF
TRBJ2-7	TRBV2	-	-	TGTGCCAGCAGTAAACGGCCTTCCTACGAGCAGTACTTC	CASSKRPSYEQYF